Following are 24 T cell receptor beta chains from one sample sequenced in a study of blood T cell repertoires in COVID-19. This table comes from immunoSEQ multiplex PCR, and its TCRdb copy is limited to in-frame clones, with some not included. Seen here are 95,000 to 110,000 clones, roughly 88% observed once, and the top ten hold 6.8%. The specimen was peripheral blood. The origin of the receptors is a man aged 45-60 years with active or convalescent COVID-19.

V is TRBV18 and J is TRBJ2-2, with unresolved D. Deletions cut 1 base from V and 5 bases from J, with 8 bases between. Germline assignment: CDR1 KGHSH and CDR2 LQKENI. The CDR3 is 14 residues long. CDR3 nucleotide sequence: TGTGCCAGCTCACCACGTGATGCGACCGGGGAGCTGTTTTTT. Amino acid sequence: CASSPRDATGELFF.

The CDR3 coding sequence is TGTGCTAGTGCCGGGACAGGGGCACACGAAGAGACCCAGTACTTC. Protein sequence: CASAGTGAHEETQYF. The chain recombines TRBV12-5 with TRBJ2-5, with 10 bases that match TRBD1. J was trimmed by 3 bases and V by 7 bases; bases with no gene match: 8. The germline CDR1 and CDR2 sequences are LGHNT and FRNRAP. The CDR3 is made up of 15 amino acids.

The J gene is TRBJ2-3, the V gene TRBV27; TRBD2 aligns across 13 bases. After removal of 5 bases from V and 4 bases from J, the junction contained 9 bases not matched to a gene. The CDR3 is made up of 17 amino acids. From germline, CDR1 is MNHEY and CDR2 SMNVEV (reference sequence). The CDR3 sequence is CASSPRLAGGYPDTQYF. The CDR3 region has the DNA TGTGCCAGCAGTCCGCGACTAGCGGGAGGATATCCAGATACGCAGTATTTT.

V and J are TRBV6-5 and TRBJ1-2, with a weak D call TRBD1 (6 bases). V gave up 6 bases and J gave up 7 bases, with 12 bases separating them. The length of the CDR3 is 12 residues. Germline values: CDR1 MNHEY, CDR2 SVGAGI. CDR3 DNA: TGTGCCAGCAGACACAGGGACCTTGGCTACACCTTC. Protein: CASRHRDLGYTF.

This chain's CDR3 is CSVDVVANTEAFF. CDR3 in DNA: TGCAGCGTTGACGTGGTGGCCAACACTGAAGCTTTCTTT. J is TRBJ1-1 and V is TRBV29-1; D call uncertain. V was pared by 3 bases and J by 2 bases, with 10 bases between. Germline-derived CDR1 and CDR2 are SQVTM and ANQGSEA. The CDR3 runs 13 residues.

The chain joins TRBV4-2 to TRBJ2-1; 7 bases align to TRBD1. The CDR3 extends over 15 amino acids. Trimming cost V 1 base and J 6 bases; bases outside gene matches: 6. CDR1 is LGHNA and CDR2 is YNFKEQ in the germline V gene. The CDR3 loop is CASSQVGTVSNEQFF. For the CDR3, the DNA is TGTGCCAGCAGCCAAGTAGGGACAGTCAGCAATGAGCAGTTCTTC.

The chain joins TRBV29-1 to TRBJ2-3, with TRBD2 as a possible D gene (5 bases). The CDR3 has 14 amino acids. The germline V gene encodes CDR1 SQVTM and CDR2 ANQGSEA. Trimming removed 8 bases at V and 5 bases at J, with 20 bases between. Here the CDR3 DNA reads TGCAGCCCGAGGGCCGGACCCGGCCAAGATACGCAGTATTTT. This translates into CSPRAGPGQDTQYF.

The rearrangement uses TRBV5-1 and TRBJ2-1; D might be TRBD1 (8 bases). The CDR3 is made up of 15 amino acids. Germline loops: CDR1 SGHRS, CDR2 YFSETQ. V lost 4 bases to trimming and J lost 4 bases, with 15 bases between them. CDR3 region: CASSNRGGEYNEQFF. CDR3 DNA sequence: TGCGCCAGCAGCAACAGGGGGGGAGAATACAATGAGCAGTTCTTC. Full variable domain (missing parts from reference TRBV5-1 and TRBJ2-1): KAGVTQTPRYLIKTRGQQVTLSCSPISGHRSVSWYQQTPGQGLQFLFEYFSETQRNKGNFPGRFSGRQFSNSRSEMNVSTLELGDSALYLCASSNRGGEYNEQFFGPGTRLTVL.

The chain carries TRBV29-1 and TRBJ1-4; a weak D match, TRBD1 (6 bases). Germline loops: CDR1 SQVTM, CDR2 ANQGSEA. V lost 4 bases to trimming and J lost 3 bases, with 12 bases between them. CDR3 length: 14 residues. The CDR3 bases are TGCAGCGTTGCAACAGGGTTCTCTAATGAAAAACTGTTTTTT. Translated, it gives CSVATGFSNEKLFF.

Only one count was recorded for this clone. The chain is built from TRBV5-1 and TRBJ2-3; 11 bases align to TRBD2. Germline assignment: CDR1 SGHRS and CDR2 YFSETQ. The J segment lost 6 bases and the V segment lost 2 bases, leaving 5 bases of the junction unmatched. The length of the CDR3 is 15 residues. CDR3 sequence reads: CASSFGTSGWDTQYF. Here the CDR3 DNA reads TGCGCCAGCAGCTTCGGGACTAGCGGATGGGATACGCAGTATTTT.

J is TRBJ1-5 and V is TRBV2; 7 bases agree with TRBD1. Germline-derived CDR1 and CDR2 are SNHLY and FYNNEI. This CDR3 has 15 amino acids. J was trimmed by 7 bases and V by 5 bases; bases with no gene match: 11. CDR3 sequence reads: CASSFYRGGDQPQHF. The DNA for the CDR3 is TGTGCCAGCAGTTTTTACAGGGGAGGAGACCAGCCCCAGCATTTT.

This sequence joins TRBV7-2 and TRBJ2-1; maybe TRBD2 (5 bases). The CDR3 covers 15 residues. Germline V lookup: CDR1 SGHTA, CDR2 FQGNSA. V lost 4 bases and J lost 0, with 10 bases in between. CDR3 amino acids: CASSSGGSSYNEQFF. The CDR3 bases are TGTGCCAGCAGCTCGGGTGGGAGCTCCTACAATGAGCAGTTCTTC.

The chain links TRBV28 to TRBJ2-7; possible D gene TRBD1, 5 bases. Trimming took 2 bases from V and 6 from J, leaving 8 bases between them. The CDR3 contains 12 residues. The germline V gene has CDR1 MDHEN and CDR2 SYDVKM. CDR3 sequence reads: CASSLDGAEQYF. In DNA form, the CDR3 reads TGTGCCAGCAGTTTAGATGGGGCCGAGCAGTACTTC.

This sequence joins TRBV15 and TRBJ2-3; 7 nucleotides align to TRBD2. Unmatched junction bases numbered 3, after V lost 3 bases and J lost 0 bases. This CDR3 has 15 amino acids. Looked up from germline, CDR1 is LNHNV and CDR2 is YYDKDF (reference sequence). In DNA form, the CDR3 reads TGTGCCACCAGCAGTCGTAGCGGGAGCACAGATACGCAGTATTTT. This gives the protein CATSSRSGSTDTQYF.

The chain combines TRBV20-1 with TRBJ1-2; D possibly corresponds to TRBD1 (6 bases). From germline, CDR1 is DFQATT and CDR2 SNEGSKA (reference sequence). The CDR3 extends over 11 amino acids. Trimming removed 5 bases from V and 8 bases from J, with 12 bases in between. CDR3 sequence (DNA): TGCAGTGCTGGGACATACGGGGGCTACACCTTC. It encodes CSAGTYGGYTF.

Many counts were recorded for this clone. The J gene is TRBJ2-1, the V gene TRBV27; 7 nucleotides agree with TRBD2. The CDR3 loop spans 15 amino acids. CDR1 and CDR2 from the germline V gene are MNHEY and SMNVEV (reference sequence). V dropped 7 bases and J dropped 4; count of bases not matched to a gene: 10. This CDR3 reads CASTFWGGGYNEQFF. The CDR3 bases are TGTGCCAGCACTTTCTGGGGGGGAGGTTACAATGAGCAGTTCTTC.

The chain is built from TRBV6-6 and TRBJ2-3; 10 nucleotides match TRBD2. Germline V gene lookup returns CDR1 MNHNY and CDR2 SVGAGI (reference sequence). V dropped 6 bases and J dropped 2; count of bases not matched to a gene: 8. This CDR3 spans 16 amino acids. CDR3 sequence reads: CASSSQAGGVTDTQYF. CDR3 coding DNA: TGTGCCAGCAGCTCCCAAGCGGGAGGGGTCACAGATACGCAGTATTTT.

The chain employs TRBV2 and TRBJ1-1; 9 bases fit TRBD1. V shed 8 bases, J shed 4 bases, and the junction held 2 bases outside the gene matches. Germline loops: CDR1 SNHLY, CDR2 FYNNEI. This CDR3 is built from 12 residues. CDR3 in amino acids: CASRQGGTEAFF. CDR3 bases: TGTGCCAGCCGACAGGGGGGCACTGAAGCTTTCTTT.

The chain employs TRBV7-9 and TRBJ1-1; D remains unclear. This CDR3 is 13 amino acids long. The germline gives CDR1 SEHNR, CDR2 FQNEAQ (reference sequence). V lost 5 bases, J lost 7 bases, and 14 bases lay in between. The CDR3 spells CASSPPSHLEAFF. In nucleotides, the CDR3 is TGTGCCAGCAGCCCCCCGTCACACCTTGAAGCTTTCTTT.

The V gene is TRBV3-1 (or the pseudogene TRBV3-2), the J gene TRBJ2-5; D is undetermined. Germline V gene sequence: CDR1 LGHDT, CDR2 YNNKEL (reference sequence). V was pared by 0 bases and J by 2 bases, with 7 bases between. CDR3 size: 14 residues. CDR3 in amino acids: CASSQDTVQETQYF. CDR3 nucleotide sequence: TGTGCCAGCAGCCAAGATACAGTGCAAGAGACCCAGTACTTC.

This chain uses TRBV7-2 with TRBJ2-1; 8 bases align to TRBD2. The length of the CDR3 is 15 residues. CDR1 SGHTA and CDR2 FQGNSA come from the germline V gene. The V gene end was trimmed by 4 bases and the J gene end by 7 bases; junction bases not matched to a gene: 9. CDR3 in amino acids: CASSSTGTRGNEQFF. The CDR3 nucleotides are TGTGCCAGCAGCTCAACCGGGACTAGGGGGAATGAGCAGTTCTTC.

The CDR3 region has the DNA TGTGCCAGCAGTTCCCCTGGGGCCTATGAGCAGTTCTTC. Translated, it gives CASSSPGAYEQFF. This rearrangement joins TRBV28 to TRBJ2-1, with a weak D call TRBD1 (5 bases). The CDR3 has 13 amino acids. Germline-derived CDR1 and CDR2 are MDHEN and SYDVKM. The V end was cut by 4 bases, the J end by 8 bases, with 12 bases between.

The genes are TRBV14 and TRBJ1-1; a possible D gene is TRBD1 (6 bases). This CDR3 is built from 12 residues. Germline CDR1 reads SGHDN; CDR2 reads FVKESK. Trimming left V 9 bases short and J 1 base short, with 9 bases between. The CDR3 DNA reads as TGTGCCAGTGGACAGCAGAACACTGAAGCTTTCTTT. Translated, it gives CASGQQNTEAFF.

V and J are TRBV4-2 and TRBJ2-2; TRBD1 might be the D (6 bases). Per germline, CDR1 LGHNA and CDR2 YNFKEQ. V lost 1 base, J lost 1 base, and 13 bases lay in between. This CDR3 comprises 17 residues. This CDR3 reads CASSQGSWTENTGELFF. The CDR3 DNA follows: TGTGCCAGCAGCCAAGGATCGTGGACAGAGAACACCGGGGAGCTGTTTTTT.